This TCR beta chain was sequenced for a study of blood T cell repertoires in COVID-19. Across the study: Samples of COVID-19 (acute and convalescent) were obtained from the United States, Italy and Spain. From T cells, B-cell-depleted T cells, or PBMCs came the material, which was cDNA or gDNA.

This clone was counted a few times. Original analysis: Amplification of reference gene primers provided the estimated nucleated cell counts. Clones were sequenced by immunoSEQ multiplex PCR, and TCRdb holds only the in-frame ones, with some missing. That table gives V, J and clone size, and the DNA gave D and trimming. The table includes about 200,000 clones, 65% to 90% detected once. CDR3 length: 15 residues. The V gene's germline CDR1 is MDHEN and CDR2 SYDVKM. Trimming pared 2 bases from V and 10 bases from J, leaving 20 bases between. Specimen: peripheral blood. The chain uses TRBV28 and TRBJ1-2, with D possibly matching TRBD1 (5 bases). The sequence derives from a man over 45 with active or convalescent COVID-19. DNA for the CDR3: TGTGCCAGCAGTTTAACTGGTCGGTCCGGGGGGACCTACACCTTC. It is translated as CASSLTGRSGGTYTF.